These 26 T cell receptor beta chains were sequenced from one sample in a study of shared clonotypes between healthy human individuals. The table came from immunoSEQ multiplex PCR; TCRdb's copy has only in-frame clones and leaves some out. The sample has 1.4 million or so clones, approximately 98.5% seen once. The specimen was naive CD4+ T cells sorted from blood. Regarding subset: CD45RA+ positively selected. The receptors were sampled from a man aged 30 to 39 in good health.

In this sample, this clone turned up once. The chain links TRBV30 to TRBJ1-5; D unresolved. Trimming pared 2 bases from V and 0 bases from J, leaving 5 bases between. The CDR3 is made up of 13 amino acids. Germline V gene data show CDR1 as GTSNPN and CDR2 as SVGIG (reference sequence). Here the CDR3 reads CAWSTDSNQPQHF. The CDR3, as DNA: TGTGCCTGGAGTACAGATAGCAATCAGCCCCAGCATTTT.

The genes are TRBV23-1 and TRBJ1-5, with TRBD1 matching 9 bases. Being an ORF, TRBV23-1 has a function that is uncertain. Trimming removed 4 bases from V and 7 bases from J; junction bases left unmatched: 20. This CDR3 has 19 amino acids. The CDR3 region has the DNA TGCGCCAGCAGTCGTACAGACAGCTTAGACAGGGGGTGGGCGCAGCCCCAGCATTTT. It encodes CASSRTDSLDRGWAQPQHF.

In this sample, this clone turned up once. The chain joins TRBV5-1 to TRBJ2-1; D perhaps matches TRBD2 (7 bases). Germline values: CDR1 SGHRS, CDR2 YFSETQ. The CDR3 runs 16 residues. Between the trimmed V and J ends, which lost 1 base and 9 bases, there was a span of 20 bases. CDR3: CASSLSVGGGMGEQFF. The CDR3 bases are TGCGCCAGCAGCTTGAGTGTGGGAGGGGGTATGGGTGAGCAGTTCTTC.

The rearrangement links TRBV19 to TRBJ2-3; D may be TRBD2 (5 bases). The V end was cut by 9 bases, the J end by 8 bases, with 18 bases between. The CDR3 runs to 13 residues. The germline CDR1 and CDR2 sequences are LNHDA and SQIVND (reference sequence). The CDR3, as DNA: TGTGCCAGCCGGGATTCCACCCCGGTTACGCAGTATTTT. The encoded protein is CASRDSTPVTQYF.

The chain combines TRBV15 with TRBJ2-1; D remains unclear. This CDR3 is built from 18 residues. The V gene lost 1 base and the J gene lost 2 bases, with 18 bases spanning the gap. CDR1 is LNHNV and CDR2 is YYDKDF in the germline V gene (reference sequence). The CDR3 loop is CATSRAFGQVLPYNEQFF. CDR3 DNA sequence: TGTGCCACCAGCAGAGCCTTTGGGCAGGTCCTTCCCTACAATGAGCAGTTCTTC. The full variable domain, its missing parts supplied by reference TRBV15 and TRBJ2-1, is DAMVIQNPRYQVTQFGKPVTLSCSQTLNHNVMYWYQQKSSQAPKLLFHYYDKDFNNEADTPDNFQSRRPNTSFCFLDIRSPGLGDTAMYLCATSRAFGQVLPYNEQFFGPGTRLTVL.

This sequence joins TRBV7-9 and TRBJ2-7; D possibly corresponds to TRBD2 (6 bases). V was trimmed by 2 bases and J by 3 bases, leaving 11 bases between them. Germline CDR1 and CDR2: SEHNR and FQNEAQ (reference sequence). The CDR3 is 14 amino acids. The CDR3 DNA is TGTGCCAGCAGCTTAATAGGCGGGGACTACGAGCAGTACTTC. It specifies CASSLIGGDYEQYF.

The rearrangement uses TRBV7-9 and TRBJ1-5; D may be TRBD1 (5 bases). This CDR3 has 13 residues. Trimming removed 1 base from V and 6 bases from J, with 7 bases in between. CDR1 and CDR2 from the germline V gene are SEHNR and FQNEAQ (reference sequence). For the CDR3, the DNA is TGTGCCAGCAGCTTAGTAGGGGTTCAGCCCCAGCATTTT. This encodes CASSLVGVQPQHF.

This chain uses TRBV20-1 with TRBJ2-1; D remains ambiguous. Trimming took 6 bases from V and 6 from J, leaving 6 bases between them. CDR3 length: 10 amino acids. From germline, CDR1 is DFQATT and CDR2 SNEGSKA (reference sequence). In DNA, the CDR3 is TGCAGTGCCCTCGTCAATGAGCAGTTCTTC. Its protein is CSALVNEQFF.

This clone was counted once. This chain links TRBV27 with TRBJ2-7, with D tentatively TRBD1 (5 bases). The CDR3 spans 13 residues. Trimming left V 2 bases short and J 5 bases short, with 10 bases between. Germline V lookup: CDR1 MNHEY, CDR2 SMNVEV (reference sequence). The CDR3 here is CASSLPDSHEQYF. As DNA, the CDR3 is TGTGCCAGCAGTTTACCCGACAGCCACGAGCAGTACTTC.

V is TRBV7-9 and J is TRBJ2-5; possibly TRBD1 for D (5 bases). The CDR3 covers 15 residues. Germline V gene data show CDR1 as SEHNR and CDR2 as FQNEAQ (reference sequence). Trimming shortened V by 1 base and J by 1 base, and 10 bases separated the two germline ends. CDR3 nucleotides: TGTGCCAGCAGCTTAGGAAGGGGTTCCCAAGAGACCCAGTACTTC. As protein: CASSLGRGSQETQYF.

The V gene is TRBV30, the J gene TRBJ2-4; 7 nucleotides line up with TRBD2. Germline assignment: CDR1 GTSNPN and CDR2 SVGIG (reference sequence). Trimming took 2 bases from V and 0 from J; bases not matched to a gene: 4. The CDR3 runs to 15 residues. CDR3 bases: TGTGCCTGGAGTAAGGGGACTATAGCCAAAAACATTCAGTACTTC. It is translated as CAWSKGTIAKNIQYF.

V and J are TRBV5-4 and TRBJ2-7; D unresolved. The CDR3 contains 15 residues. Trimming stripped 2 bases from V and 3 bases from J, with 15 bases between. Germline loops: CDR1 SGHNT, CDR2 YYREEE (reference sequence). The CDR3 bases are TGTGCCAGCAGCTTAGACTCGACGGCCGTCTACGAGCAGTACTTC. Protein: CASSLDSTAVYEQYF.

This clone was counted a single time. Other DNA sequences from this sample encode an identical CDR3 as well. The J gene is TRBJ1-1, the V gene TRBV18; D ambiguous. There are 12 residues in the CDR3. V dropped 5 bases and J dropped 0 bases, with 4 bases sitting between them. Germline loops: CDR1 KGHSH, CDR2 LQKENI. The CDR3, as DNA: TGTGCCAGCTCAACTATGAACACTGAAGCTTTCTTT. It is translated as CASSTMNTEAFF. Together with reference TRBV18 and TRBJ1-1, the CDR3 gives the full variable domain: NAGVMQNPRHLVRRRGQEARLRCSPMKGHSHVYWYRQLPEEGLKFMVYLQKENIIDESGMPKERFSAEFPKEGPSILRIQQVVRGDSAAYFCASSTMNTEAFFGQGTRLTVV.

The chain links TRBV27 to TRBJ1-2; tentatively, D is TRBD1 (5 bases). Germline V lookup: CDR1 MNHEY, CDR2 SMNVEV (reference sequence). This CDR3 region has 13 residues. V gave up 2 bases and J gave up 6 bases, with 10 bases separating them. CDR3 nucleotides: TGTGCCAGCAGTTTACGGGGGGACGATGGCTACACCTTC. It yields the protein CASSLRGDDGYTF.

For the CDR3, the DNA is TGCGCCAGCAGCTTATTCCCCCAAGAGACCCAGTACTTC. Its translation is CASSLFPQETQYF. The J gene is TRBJ2-5, the V gene TRBV5-1; D is ambiguous. The V gene's germline CDR1 is SGHRS and CDR2 YFSETQ. The CDR3 runs to 13 residues. The ends were cut back, 2 bases at V and 1 base at J, with 6 bases in the middle. Full variable domain (rest looked up from reference TRBV5-1 and TRBJ2-5): KAGVTQTPRYLIKTRGQQVTLSCSPISGHRSVSWYQQTPGQGLQFLFEYFSETQRNKGNFPGRFSGRQFSNSRSEMNVSTLELGDSALYLCASSLFPQETQYFGPGTRLLVL.

The V gene is TRBV9, the J gene TRBJ1-2; tentatively, D is TRBD1 (5 bases). The CDR3 sequence is 14 residues long. The V end lost 3 bases, the J end lost 4 bases, and 13 bases lay between the germline ends. Germline-derived CDR1 and CDR2 are SGDLS and YYNGEE. The CDR3 here is CASSGGLNGYGYTF. The DNA for the CDR3 is TGTGCCAGCAGCGGGGGACTAAATGGCTATGGCTACACCTTC.

A word on this clone: Other DNA sequences from this sample encode an identical CDR3 as well. This chain connects TRBV7-9 to TRBJ2-5; D is undetermined. CDR1 is SEHNR and CDR2 is FQNEAQ in the germline V gene (reference sequence). Deletions cut 6 bases from V and 3 bases from J, with 2 bases between. CDR3 length: 10 residues. The CDR3 region has the DNA TGTGCCAGCAGTGAAGAGACCCAGTACTTC. It encodes CASSEETQYF.

The V gene is TRBV19, the J gene TRBJ2-7, with 7 nucleotides matching TRBD2. The CDR3 has 18 amino acids. V lost 2 bases, J lost 0 bases, and 13 bases stayed unmatched. In germline, CDR1 is LNHDA, CDR2 SQIVND (reference sequence). CDR3 in DNA: TGTGCCAGTAGTATAAGGCGGAGCGGGATTTATAGCTCCTACGAGCAGTACTTC. Translating gives CASSIRRSGIYSSYEQYF.

As concerns this clone: This sample includes further DNA sequences coding for the same CDR3. This CDR3 is CASSIQGSGANVLTF. The DNA for the CDR3 is TGTGCCAGTAGTATACAGGGTTCTGGGGCCAACGTCCTGACTTTC. The chain couples TRBV19 to TRBJ2-6, with D possibly TRBD1 on 5 matching bases. V shed 2 bases and J shed 1 base, with 6 bases lying between them. Germline V lookup: CDR1 LNHDA, CDR2 SQIVND (reference sequence). The CDR3 totals 15 residues.

The chain recombines TRBV9 with TRBJ2-5; possible D gene TRBD1, 6 bases. Trimming took off 3 bases at V and 0 bases at J, with 9 bases between the two ends. This CDR3 contains 14 residues. Germline assignment: CDR1 SGDLS and CDR2 YYNGEE. The CDR3 DNA sequence: TGTGCCAGCAGCGGGGGGACATACCAAGAGACCCAGTACTTC. This sequence encodes CASSGGTYQETQYF.

The chain links TRBV7-9 to TRBJ2-3; D remains unclear. Germline-derived CDR1 and CDR2 are SEHNR and FQNEAQ (reference sequence). Trimming removed 5 bases at V and 4 bases at J, with 7 bases between. The CDR3 runs 12 residues. CDR3 nucleotide sequence: TGTGCCAGCAGCCCTGATTCAGATACGCAGTATTTT. Its protein product is CASSPDSDTQYF.

CDR3 in amino acids: CASSTRTSGVEETQYF. CDR3 coding DNA: TGTGCCAGTAGTACCCGGACTAGCGGGGTTGAGGAGACCCAGTACTTC. This chain joins TRBV19 and TRBJ2-5, with TRBD2 matching 12 bases. The V gene end was trimmed by 4 bases and the J gene end by 5 bases; junction bases not matched to a gene: 8. Germline-derived CDR1 and CDR2 are LNHDA and SQIVND (reference sequence). The CDR3 covers 16 residues.

The J gene is TRBJ2-2, the V gene TRBV7-3; 8 nucleotides match TRBD2. V was pared by 2 bases and J by 7 bases, with 6 bases of the junction left unmatched. CDR1 is SGHTA, CDR2 FQGTGA, per germline. This CDR3 has 15 amino acids. The CDR3 here is CASSLWSGRGGELFF. CDR3 DNA: TGTGCCAGCAGCTTATGGTCCGGGAGGGGCGGGGAGCTGTTTTTT.

The chain combines TRBV11-3 with TRBJ2-7, with D tentatively TRBD2 (5 bases). This CDR3 comprises 16 residues. The V end was cut by 5 bases, the J end by 0 bases, with 17 bases between. Germline V gene data show CDR1 as SGHNT and CDR2 as YENEEA. In DNA, the CDR3 is TGTGCCAGCAGCGGCAACCGAACGGGATCCTCCTACGAGCAGTACTTC. It encodes CASSGNRTGSSYEQYF.

The rearrangement joins TRBV5-1 to TRBJ2-1; possibly TRBD2 for D (5 bases). V lost 0 bases to trimming and J lost 9 bases, with 13 bases between them. CDR1 is SGHRS and CDR2 is YFSETQ in the germline V gene. The CDR3 extends over 14 amino acids. CDR3 in amino acids: CASSLGTGSFEQFF. Here the CDR3 DNA reads TGCGCCAGCAGCTTGGGGACGGGAAGTTTTGAGCAGTTCTTC.

The CDR3 is CASSREGYGYTF. The DNA for the CDR3 is TGTGCCAGCAGTAGGGAGGGCTATGGCTACACCTTC. The chain recombines TRBV6-6 with TRBJ1-2; D unclear. This CDR3 contains 12 residues. V shed 5 bases and J shed 4 bases, with 8 bases lying between them. Germline V gene sequence: CDR1 MNHNY, CDR2 SVGAGI (reference sequence).